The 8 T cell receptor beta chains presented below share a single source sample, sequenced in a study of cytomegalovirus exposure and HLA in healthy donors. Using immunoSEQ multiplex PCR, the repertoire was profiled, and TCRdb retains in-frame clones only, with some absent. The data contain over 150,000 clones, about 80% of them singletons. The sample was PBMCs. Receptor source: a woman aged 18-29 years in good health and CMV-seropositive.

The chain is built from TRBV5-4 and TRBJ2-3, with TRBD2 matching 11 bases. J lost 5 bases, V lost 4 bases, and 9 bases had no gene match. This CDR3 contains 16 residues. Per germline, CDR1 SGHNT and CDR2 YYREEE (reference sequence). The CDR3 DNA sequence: TGTGCCAGCAGCCCCGTAGCGGGGGGGGATCAAGATACGCAGTATTTT. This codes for CASSPVAGGDQDTQYF.

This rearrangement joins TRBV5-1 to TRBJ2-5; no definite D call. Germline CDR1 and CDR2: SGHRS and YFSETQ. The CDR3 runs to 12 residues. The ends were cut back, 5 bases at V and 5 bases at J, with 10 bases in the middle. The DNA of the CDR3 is TGCGCCAGCAGGGTGGAGTCGGAGACCCAGTACTTC. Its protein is CASRVESETQYF.

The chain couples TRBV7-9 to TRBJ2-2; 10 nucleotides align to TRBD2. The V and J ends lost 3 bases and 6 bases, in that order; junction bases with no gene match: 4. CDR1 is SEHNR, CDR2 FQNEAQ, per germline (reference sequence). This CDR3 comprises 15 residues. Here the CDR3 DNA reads TGTGCCAGCAGCTTGGGGACTAGCGATGCCGGGGAGCTGTTTTTT. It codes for CASSLGTSDAGELFF.

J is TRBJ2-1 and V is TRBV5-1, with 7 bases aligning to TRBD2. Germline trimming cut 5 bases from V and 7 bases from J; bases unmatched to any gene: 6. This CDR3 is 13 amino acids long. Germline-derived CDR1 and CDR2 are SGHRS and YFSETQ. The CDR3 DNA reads TGCGCCAGCAGTACAGCCGGGGGGAATGAGCAGTTCTTC. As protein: CASSTAGGNEQFF. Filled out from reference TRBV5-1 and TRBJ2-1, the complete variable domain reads KAGVTQTPRYLIKTRGQQVTLSCSPISGHRSVSWYQQTPGQGLQFLFEYFSETQRNKGNFPGRFSGRQFSNSRSEMNVSTLELGDSALYLCASSTAGGNEQFFGPGTRLTVL.

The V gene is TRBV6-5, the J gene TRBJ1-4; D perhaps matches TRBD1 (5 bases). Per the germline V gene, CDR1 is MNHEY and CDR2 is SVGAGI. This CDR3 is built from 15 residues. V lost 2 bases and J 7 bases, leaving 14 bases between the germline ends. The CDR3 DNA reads TGTGCCAGCAGTTACACAGGTCAAACCGGTGAAAAACTGTTTTTT. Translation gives CASSYTGQTGEKLFF.

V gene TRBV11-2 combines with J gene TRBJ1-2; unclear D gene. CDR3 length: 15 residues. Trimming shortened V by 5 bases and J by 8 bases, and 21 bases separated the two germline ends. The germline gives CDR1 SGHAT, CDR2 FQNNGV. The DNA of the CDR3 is TGTGCCAGCAGCAAAACCACCTCTGGACTGGGAGGCTACACCTTC. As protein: CASSKTTSGLGGYTF.

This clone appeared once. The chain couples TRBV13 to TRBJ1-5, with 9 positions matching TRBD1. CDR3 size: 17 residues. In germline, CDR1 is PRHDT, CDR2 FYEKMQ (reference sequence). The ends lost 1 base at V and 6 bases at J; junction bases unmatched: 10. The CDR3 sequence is CASSLAGGQGSRQPQHF. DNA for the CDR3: TGTGCCAGCAGCTTAGCCGGGGGACAGGGTTCCCGTCAGCCCCAGCATTTT.

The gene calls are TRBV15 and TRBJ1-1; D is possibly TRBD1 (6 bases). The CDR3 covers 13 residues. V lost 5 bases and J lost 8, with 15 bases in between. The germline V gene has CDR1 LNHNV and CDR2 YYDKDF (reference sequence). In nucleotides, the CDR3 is TGTGCCACCAGCCACAACAGGGAAATGGAAGCTTTCTTT. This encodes CATSHNREMEAFF. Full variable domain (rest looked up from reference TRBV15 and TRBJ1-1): DAMVIQNPRYQVTQFGKPVTLSCSQTLNHNVMYWYQQKSSQAPKLLFHYYDKDFNNEADTPDNFQSRRPNTSFCFLDIRSPGLGDTAMYLCATSHNREMEAFFGQGTRLTVV.